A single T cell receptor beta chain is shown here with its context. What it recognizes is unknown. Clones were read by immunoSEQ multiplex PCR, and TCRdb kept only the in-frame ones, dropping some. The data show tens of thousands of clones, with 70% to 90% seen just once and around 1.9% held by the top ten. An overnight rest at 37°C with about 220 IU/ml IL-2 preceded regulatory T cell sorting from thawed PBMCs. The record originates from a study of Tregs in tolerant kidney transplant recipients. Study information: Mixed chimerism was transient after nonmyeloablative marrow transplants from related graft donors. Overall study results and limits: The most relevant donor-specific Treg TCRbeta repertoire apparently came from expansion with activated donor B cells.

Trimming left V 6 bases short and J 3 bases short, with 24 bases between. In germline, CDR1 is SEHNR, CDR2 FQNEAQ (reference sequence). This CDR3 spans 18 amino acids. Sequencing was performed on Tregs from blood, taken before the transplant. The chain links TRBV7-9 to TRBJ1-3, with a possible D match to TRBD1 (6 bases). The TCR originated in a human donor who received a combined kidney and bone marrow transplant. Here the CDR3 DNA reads TGTGCCAGCAGTCTCCTCCCTCTACAGGGTTGGATTGGAAACACCATATATTTT. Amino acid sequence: CASSLLPLQGWIGNTIYF.